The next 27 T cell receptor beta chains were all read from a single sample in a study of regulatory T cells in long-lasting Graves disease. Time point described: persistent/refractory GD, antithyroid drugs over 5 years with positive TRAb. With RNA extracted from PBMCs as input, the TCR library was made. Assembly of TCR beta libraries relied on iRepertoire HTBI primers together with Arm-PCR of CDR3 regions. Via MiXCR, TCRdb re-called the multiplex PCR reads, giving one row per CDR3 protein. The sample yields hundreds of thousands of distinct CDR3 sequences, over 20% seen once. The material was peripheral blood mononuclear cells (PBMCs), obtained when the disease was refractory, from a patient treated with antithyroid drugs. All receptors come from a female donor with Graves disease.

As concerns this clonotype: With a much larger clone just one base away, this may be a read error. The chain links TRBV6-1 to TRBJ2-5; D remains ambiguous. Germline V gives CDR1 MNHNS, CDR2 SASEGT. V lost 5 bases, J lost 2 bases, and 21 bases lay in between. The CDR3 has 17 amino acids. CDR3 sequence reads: CASSQDPRSRVQETQYF. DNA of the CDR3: TGTGCCAGCAGTCAAGACCCCCGGTCCCGGGTGCAAGAGACCCAGTACTTC.

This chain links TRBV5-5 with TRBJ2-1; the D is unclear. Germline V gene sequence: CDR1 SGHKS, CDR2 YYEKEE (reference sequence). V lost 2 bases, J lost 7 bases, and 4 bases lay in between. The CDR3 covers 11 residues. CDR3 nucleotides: TGTGCCAGCAGCTTTCTTAATGAGCAGTTCTTC. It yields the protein CASSFLNEQFF.

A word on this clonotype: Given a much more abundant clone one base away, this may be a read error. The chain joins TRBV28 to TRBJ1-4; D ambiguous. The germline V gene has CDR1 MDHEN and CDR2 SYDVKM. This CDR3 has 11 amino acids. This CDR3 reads CASSAAQKLVF. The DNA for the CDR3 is TGTGCCAGCAGTGCAGCTCAAAAACTGGTTTTT.

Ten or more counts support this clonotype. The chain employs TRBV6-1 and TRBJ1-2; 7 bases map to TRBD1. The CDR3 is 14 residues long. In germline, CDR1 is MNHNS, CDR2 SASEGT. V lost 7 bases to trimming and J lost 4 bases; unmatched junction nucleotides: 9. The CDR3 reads CASTRQGGGYGYTF. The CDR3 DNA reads TGTGCCAGCACGCGACAGGGAGGGGGCTATGGCTACACCTTC.

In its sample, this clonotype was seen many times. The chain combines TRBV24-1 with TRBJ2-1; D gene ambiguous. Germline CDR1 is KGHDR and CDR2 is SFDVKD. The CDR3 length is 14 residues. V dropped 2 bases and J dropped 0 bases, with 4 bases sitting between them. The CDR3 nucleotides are TGTGCCACCAGTGATTCGTCCTCCTACAATGAGCAGTTCTTC. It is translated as CATSDSSSYNEQFF.

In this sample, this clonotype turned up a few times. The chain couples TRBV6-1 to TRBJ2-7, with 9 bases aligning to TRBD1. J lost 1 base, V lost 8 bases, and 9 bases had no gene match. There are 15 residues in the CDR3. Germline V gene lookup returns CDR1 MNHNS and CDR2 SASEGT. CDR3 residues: CASWPGTGISYEQYF. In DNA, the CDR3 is TGTGCCAGCTGGCCCGGGACAGGGATTTCCTACGAGCAGTACTTC.

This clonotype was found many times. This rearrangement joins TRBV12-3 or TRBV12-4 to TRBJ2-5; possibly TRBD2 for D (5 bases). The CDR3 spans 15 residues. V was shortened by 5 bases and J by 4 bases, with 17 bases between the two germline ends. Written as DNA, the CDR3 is TGTGCCAGCAGTACCGGGGATAGCCGGATAGAGACCCAGTACTTC. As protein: CASSTGDSRIETQYF.

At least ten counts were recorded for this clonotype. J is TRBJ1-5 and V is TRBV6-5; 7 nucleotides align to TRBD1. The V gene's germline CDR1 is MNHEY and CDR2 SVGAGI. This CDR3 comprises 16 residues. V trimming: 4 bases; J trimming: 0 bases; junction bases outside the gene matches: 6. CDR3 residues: CASSSLTGYSNQPQHF. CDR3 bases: TGTGCCAGCAGTTCGCTGACAGGGTATAGCAATCAGCCCCAGCATTTT.

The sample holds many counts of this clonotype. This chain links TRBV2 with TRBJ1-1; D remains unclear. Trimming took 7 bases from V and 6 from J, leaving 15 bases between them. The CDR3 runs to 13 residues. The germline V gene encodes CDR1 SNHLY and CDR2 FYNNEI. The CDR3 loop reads CASTVRVSAEAFF. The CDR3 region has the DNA TGTGCCAGCACGGTTAGGGTCTCCGCTGAAGCTTTCTTT.

As DNA, the CDR3 is TGTGCCATCGGGACAAAAGGATCCGGGGAGCTGTTTTTT. Translation gives CAIGTKGSGELFF. This rearrangement joins TRBV10-3 to TRBJ2-2; weak D call: TRBD1 (6 bases). The germline CDR1 and CDR2 sequences are ENHRY and SYGVKD. The CDR3 totals 13 residues. Trimming took 8 bases from V and 6 from J, leaving 13 bases between them.

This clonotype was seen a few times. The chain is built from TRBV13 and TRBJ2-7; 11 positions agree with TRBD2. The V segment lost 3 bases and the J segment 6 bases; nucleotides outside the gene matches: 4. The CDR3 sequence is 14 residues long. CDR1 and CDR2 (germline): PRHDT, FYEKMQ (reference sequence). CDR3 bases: TGTGCCAGCAGCTTGGGACTAGCGGTTGTCGAGCAGTACTTC. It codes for CASSLGLAVVEQYF.

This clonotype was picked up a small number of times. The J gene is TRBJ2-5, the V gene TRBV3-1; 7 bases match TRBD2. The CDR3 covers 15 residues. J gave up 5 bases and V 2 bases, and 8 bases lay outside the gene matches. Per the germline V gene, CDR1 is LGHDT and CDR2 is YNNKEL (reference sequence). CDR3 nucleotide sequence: TGTGCCAGCAGCCAATCCGATGGACTAGGGGAGACCCAGTACTTC. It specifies CASSQSDGLGETQYF.

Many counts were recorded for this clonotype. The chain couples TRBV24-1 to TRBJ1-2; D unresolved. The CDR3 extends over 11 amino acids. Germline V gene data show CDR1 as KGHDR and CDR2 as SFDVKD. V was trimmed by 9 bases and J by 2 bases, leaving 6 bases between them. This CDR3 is CATASNYGYTF. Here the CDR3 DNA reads TGTGCCACCGCTTCAAACTATGGCTACACCTTC.

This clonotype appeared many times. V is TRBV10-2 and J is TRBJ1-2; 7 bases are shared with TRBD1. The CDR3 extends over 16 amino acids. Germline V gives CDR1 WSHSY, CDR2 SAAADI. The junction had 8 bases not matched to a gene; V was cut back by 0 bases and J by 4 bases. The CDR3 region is CASSESAAGGIYGYTF. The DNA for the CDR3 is TGCGCCAGCAGTGAGTCAGCGGCAGGGGGTATCTATGGCTACACCTTC.

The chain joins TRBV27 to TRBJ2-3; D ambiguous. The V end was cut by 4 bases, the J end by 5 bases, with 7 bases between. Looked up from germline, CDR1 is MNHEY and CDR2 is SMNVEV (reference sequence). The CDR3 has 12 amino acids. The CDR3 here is CASSYLGDTQYF. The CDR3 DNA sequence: TGTGCCAGCAGTTACCTGGGAGATACGCAGTATTTT.

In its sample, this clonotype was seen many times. The CDR3, as DNA: TGTGCCAGCAGTACTCGAGGGACTAGCGGAAACTACTACGAGCAGTACTTC. Encoded protein: CASSTRGTSGNYYEQYF. This sequence joins TRBV28 and TRBJ2-7; 11 positions match TRBD2. Trimming at V came to 5 bases and at J to 3 bases, leaving 12 bases not matched to a gene. The germline gives CDR1 MDHEN, CDR2 SYDVKM. The CDR3 loop spans 17 amino acids.

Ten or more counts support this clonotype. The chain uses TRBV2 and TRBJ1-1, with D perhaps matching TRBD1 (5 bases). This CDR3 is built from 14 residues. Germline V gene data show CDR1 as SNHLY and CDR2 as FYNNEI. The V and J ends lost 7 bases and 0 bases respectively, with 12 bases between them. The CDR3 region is CASTGALMNTEAFF. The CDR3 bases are TGTGCCAGCACCGGGGCGCTCATGAACACTGAAGCTTTCTTT.

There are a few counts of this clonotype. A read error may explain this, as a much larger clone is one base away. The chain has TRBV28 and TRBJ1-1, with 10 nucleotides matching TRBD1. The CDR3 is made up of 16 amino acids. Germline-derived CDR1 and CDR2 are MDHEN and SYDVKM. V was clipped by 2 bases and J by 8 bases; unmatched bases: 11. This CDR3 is CASSLLRDRGVGEAFF. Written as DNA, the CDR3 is TGTGCCAGCAGTTTACTTCGGGACAGGGGAGTGGGGGAAGCTTTCTTT.

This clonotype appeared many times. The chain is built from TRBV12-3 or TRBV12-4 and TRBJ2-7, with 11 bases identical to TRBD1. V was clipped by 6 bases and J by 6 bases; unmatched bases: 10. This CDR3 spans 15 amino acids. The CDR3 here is CASRPPGQGVVEQYF. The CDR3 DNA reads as TGTGCCAGCAGGCCCCCGGGACAGGGGGTAGTCGAGCAGTACTTC.

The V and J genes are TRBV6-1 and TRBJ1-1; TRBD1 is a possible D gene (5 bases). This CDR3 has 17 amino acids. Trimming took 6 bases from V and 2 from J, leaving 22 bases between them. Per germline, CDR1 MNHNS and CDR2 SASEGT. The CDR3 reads CASRTPNPGTGNTEAFF. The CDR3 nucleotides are TGTGCCAGCAGGACTCCTAATCCCGGGACGGGTAACACTGAAGCTTTCTTT.

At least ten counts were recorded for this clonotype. Written as DNA, the CDR3 is TGTGCCAGCGGGGTTTCTAACTATGGCTACACCTTC. This codes for CASGVSNYGYTF. The chain carries TRBV6-1 and TRBJ1-2; D not resolved. Trimming pared 8 bases from V and 0 bases from J, leaving 7 bases between. Looked up from germline, CDR1 is MNHNS and CDR2 is SASEGT. The CDR3 covers 12 residues.

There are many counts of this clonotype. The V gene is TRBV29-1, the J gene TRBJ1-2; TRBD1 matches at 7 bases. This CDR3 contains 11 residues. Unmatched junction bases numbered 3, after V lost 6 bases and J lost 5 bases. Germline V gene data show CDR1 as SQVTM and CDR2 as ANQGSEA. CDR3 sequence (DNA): TGCAGCGTCCCCAGGGGGTATGGCTACACCTTC. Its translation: CSVPRGYGYTF. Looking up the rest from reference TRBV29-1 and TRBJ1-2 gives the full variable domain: SAVISQKPSRDICQRGTSLTIQCQVDSQVTMMFWYRQQPGQSLTLIATANQGSEATYESGFVIDKFPISRPNLTFSTLTVSNMSPEDSSIYLCSVPRGYGYTFGSGTRLTVV.

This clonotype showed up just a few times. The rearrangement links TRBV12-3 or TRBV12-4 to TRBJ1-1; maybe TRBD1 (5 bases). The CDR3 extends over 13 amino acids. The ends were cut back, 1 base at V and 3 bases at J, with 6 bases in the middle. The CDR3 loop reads CASSLGGHTEAFF. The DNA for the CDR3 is TGTGCCAGCAGTTTAGGGGGCCACACTGAAGCTTTCTTT.

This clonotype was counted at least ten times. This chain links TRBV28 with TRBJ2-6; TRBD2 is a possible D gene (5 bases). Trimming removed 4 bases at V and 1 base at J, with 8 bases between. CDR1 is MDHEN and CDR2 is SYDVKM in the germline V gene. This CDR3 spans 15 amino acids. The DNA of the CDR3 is TGTGCCAGCAGTTCTCCGGGGTCTGGGGCCAACGTCCTGACTTTC. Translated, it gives CASSSPGSGANVLTF.

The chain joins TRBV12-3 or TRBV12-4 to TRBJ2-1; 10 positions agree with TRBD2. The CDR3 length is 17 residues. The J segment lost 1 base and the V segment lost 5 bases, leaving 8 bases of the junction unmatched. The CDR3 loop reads CASSRISGRPSYNEQFF. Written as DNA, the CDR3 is TGTGCCAGCAGTCGGATTAGCGGGAGGCCATCCTACAATGAGCAGTTCTTC.

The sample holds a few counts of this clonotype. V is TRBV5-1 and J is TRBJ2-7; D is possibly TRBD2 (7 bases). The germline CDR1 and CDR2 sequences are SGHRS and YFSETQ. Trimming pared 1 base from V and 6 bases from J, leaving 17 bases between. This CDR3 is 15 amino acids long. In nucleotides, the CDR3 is TGCGCCAGCAGCTTGCCAGGGGCGGGAGATTCCGAGCAGTACTTC. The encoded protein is CASSLPGAGDSEQYF.

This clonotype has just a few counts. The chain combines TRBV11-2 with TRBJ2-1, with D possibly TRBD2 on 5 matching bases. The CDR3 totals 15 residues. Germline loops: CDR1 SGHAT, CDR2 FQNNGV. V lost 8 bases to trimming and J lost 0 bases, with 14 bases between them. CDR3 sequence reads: CASLRGLSSYNEQFF. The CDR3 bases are TGTGCCAGCCTAAGAGGGCTCAGCTCCTACAATGAGCAGTTCTTC.